The 6 T cell receptor beta chains in this list originate from one sample, sequenced in a study of glioma-infiltrating T cells. TCR alpha and beta CDR3 regions were amplified from RNA using iRepertoire nested multiplex PCR. TCRdb recomputed calls from the multiplex PCR reads with MiXCR, one row per CDR3 protein. This table has approximately 400,000 distinct CDR3 sequences, roughly two fifths appearing once. The specimen was glioma tissue, nonneoplastic brain tissue, or PBMCs (not recorded which). These receptors all come from a human donor with low-grade glioma or glioblastoma, undergoing nonglioma brain surgery, or in good health (not recorded which).

There are a few counts of this clonotype. The rearrangement joins TRBV15 to TRBJ1-2, with D hard to call. Germline values: CDR1 LNHNV, CDR2 YYDKDF (reference sequence). CDR3 length: 15 amino acids. V gave up 3 bases and J gave up 7 bases, with 18 bases separating them. Here the CDR3 reads CATSSGPRAASGYTF. The CDR3, as DNA: TGTGCCACCAGCAGTGGCCCTAGGGCCGCCTCTGGCTACACCTTC. Together with reference TRBV15 and TRBJ1-2, the CDR3 gives the full variable domain: DAMVIQNPRYQVTQFGKPVTLSCSQTLNHNVMYWYQQKSSQAPKLLFHYYDKDFNNEADTPDNFQSRRPNTSFCFLDIRSPGLGDTAMYLCATSSGPRAASGYTFGSGTRLTVV.

The chain uses TRBV7-2 and TRBJ2-2; either TRBD1 or TRBD2 may fit D (5 bases each). Germline V lookup: CDR1 SGHTA, CDR2 FQGNSA. This CDR3 contains 18 residues. The V and J ends lost 6 bases and 0 bases respectively, with 20 bases between them. Here the CDR3 DNA reads TGTGCCAGCAGGGACCCCTCCTTGGGACGTCCGAACACCGGGGAGCTGTTTTTT. As protein: CASRDPSLGRPNTGELFF. Variable domain in full (rest from reference TRBV7-2 and TRBJ2-2): GAGVSQSPSNKVTEKGKDVELRCDPISGHTALYWYRQSLGQGLEFLIYFQGNSAPDKSGLPSDRFSAERTGGSVSTLTIQRTQQEDSAVYLCASRDPSLGRPNTGELFFGEGSRLTVL.

This clonotype was counted between two and nine times. The rearrangement joins TRBV20-1 to TRBJ1-2, with TRBD1 as a possible D gene (6 bases). V was trimmed by 0 bases and J by 7 bases, leaving 24 bases between them. The CDR3 totals 17 residues. Per the germline V gene, CDR1 is DFQATT and CDR2 is SNEGSKA (reference sequence). The CDR3: CSARDLWRAGEGRGYTF. CDR3 sequence (DNA): TGCAGTGCTAGAGATCTTTGGCGGGCAGGGGAAGGACGTGGCTACACCTTC.

The J gene is TRBJ1-2, the V gene TRBV11-2; unclear D gene. The germline gives CDR1 SGHAT, CDR2 FQNNGV. The CDR3 has 14 residues. With 5 bases removed from V and 8 bases from J, the gap between germline ends came to 18 bases. The CDR3, as DNA: TGTGCCAGCAGCCTTATCAACGGTGGGTCCGGCTACACCTTC. Translating it yields CASSLINGGSGYTF.

The chain links TRBV20-1 to TRBJ2-3; D is tentatively TRBD1 or TRBD2 (6 bases each). Per germline, CDR1 DFQATT and CDR2 SNEGSKA (reference sequence). This CDR3 has 15 amino acids. V was shortened by 2 bases and J by 4 bases, with 16 bases between the two germline ends. CDR3 nucleotides: TGCAGTGCTAGACCCCATTGGGGGGCTTCAGATACGCAGTATTTT. Its translation is CSARPHWGASDTQYF.

V gene TRBV7-9 combines with J gene TRBJ2-1, with TRBD1 matching over 9 bases. The CDR3 extends over 14 amino acids. CDR1 and CDR2 (germline): SEHNR, FQNEAQ (reference sequence). J lost 7 bases, V lost 4 bases, and 5 bases had no gene match. In DNA, the CDR3 is TGTGCCAGCAGCTCAGGACAGGGGAAGAATGAGCAGTTCTTC. This gives the protein CASSSGQGKNEQFF.